Listed here are 30 T cell receptor beta chains from one sample, sequenced in a study of blood T cell repertoires in COVID-19. TCRdb's copy holds only in-frame clones and misses some; the assay was immunoSEQ multiplex PCR. The sample includes 150,000 to 200,000 clones, roughly 76% of them seen just once. The sample taken for sequencing was peripheral blood. The source is a woman in her forties with COVID-19, enrolled during active disease.

Here the CDR3 DNA reads TGTGCCAGCTCAGCCGCCGGGACTAGCGGCCAAGAGACCCAGTACTTC. Its protein is CASSAAGTSGQETQYF. The V and J genes are TRBV18 and TRBJ2-5; 11 bases are shared with TRBD2. CDR1 is KGHSH, CDR2 LQKENI, per germline. Trimming at V came to 5 bases and at J to 1 base, leaving 6 bases not matched to a gene. There are 16 residues in the CDR3.

V and J are TRBV3-1 (or the pseudogene TRBV3-2) and TRBJ2-2, with a possible D match to TRBD2 (7 bases). The CDR3 covers 15 residues. With 5 bases removed from V and 0 bases from J, the gap between germline ends came to 10 bases. Germline V gene data show CDR1 as LGHDT and CDR2 as YNNKEL (reference sequence). CDR3 nucleotide sequence: TGTGCCAGCAGCAGGGAGGGGGCGAACACCGGGGAGCTGTTTTTT. Translated: CASSREGANTGELFF.

V and J are TRBV29-1 and TRBJ2-1; unclear D gene. V lost 1 base, J lost 4 bases, and 8 bases lay in between. Germline loops: CDR1 SQVTM, CDR2 ANQGSEA. The CDR3 spans 13 residues. This CDR3 reads CSVEGDTYNEQFF. The CDR3 region has the DNA TGCAGCGTTGAAGGAGACACTTACAATGAGCAGTTCTTC.

The chain's CDR3 is CASSNREGRNQPQHF. The CDR3 DNA reads TGTGCCAGCAGTAATCGCGAGGGGAGGAATCAGCCCCAGCATTTT. The genes are TRBV28 and TRBJ1-5, with D possibly matching TRBD1 (5 bases). In germline, CDR1 is MDHEN, CDR2 SYDVKM. The CDR3 spans 15 residues. V was shortened by 5 bases and J by 4 bases, with 15 bases between the two germline ends.

The chain is built from TRBV6-5 and TRBJ2-4; D perhaps matches TRBD2 (5 bases). Germline loops: CDR1 MNHEY, CDR2 SVGAGI. The length of the CDR3 is 12 residues. The V and J ends lost 8 bases and 16 bases respectively, with 21 bases between them. The CDR3 loop is CASRDLRGELYF. CDR3 coding DNA: TGTGCCAGCCGCGACCTACGGGGAGAGTTATACTTC.

This clone was counted once. The chain couples TRBV29-1 to TRBJ2-7; no clear D. Trimming took 2 bases from V and 2 from J, leaving 7 bases between them. CDR3 length equals 12 residues. Looked up from germline, CDR1 is SQVTM and CDR2 is ANQGSEA. The CDR3 here is CSVEHGAYEQYF. The CDR3 DNA reads TGCAGCGTTGAACACGGTGCCTACGAGCAGTACTTC.

This clone was recorded a few times. The V call is TRBV6-1, the J call TRBJ1-5; 7 nucleotides agree with TRBD1. The CDR3 extends over 15 amino acids. CDR1 is MNHNS and CDR2 is SASEGT in the germline V gene. With 2 bases clipped from V and 6 bases from J, the junction kept 7 bases outside the gene matches. The DNA for the CDR3 is TGTGCCAGCAGTGAACGACAGGGTAGAGGTCAGCCCCAGCATTTT. It yields the protein CASSERQGRGQPQHF.

The chain couples TRBV2 to TRBJ2-5, with D possibly TRBD1 on 5 matching bases. This CDR3 has 13 amino acids. The V end lost 1 base, the J end lost 4 bases, and 7 bases lay between the germline ends. Germline-derived CDR1 and CDR2 are SNHLY and FYNNEI. The CDR3 here is CASSEEDRETQYF. In DNA form, the CDR3 reads TGTGCCAGCAGTGAAGAAGACAGAGAGACCCAGTACTTC.

The chain combines TRBV9 with TRBJ2-7; the match to TRBD1 covers 8 bases. Germline V gives CDR1 SGDLS, CDR2 YYNGEE. J was trimmed by 3 bases and V by 0 bases; bases with no gene match: 8. CDR3 length: 16 amino acids. CDR3 DNA: TGTGCCAGCAGCGTAGAGACCGGGACAGGTCACTACGAGCAGTACTTC. This encodes CASSVETGTGHYEQYF.

The V call is TRBV19, the J call TRBJ1-6; a possible D gene is TRBD1 (6 bases). V shed 3 bases and J shed 10 bases, with 19 bases lying between them. The CDR3 totals 16 residues. Germline CDR1 is LNHDA and CDR2 is SQIVND (reference sequence). The DNA of the CDR3 is TGTGCCAGTAGTATCTTCGGGGGGGCTCCGGGATCACCCCTCCACTTT. It codes for CASSIFGGAPGSPLHF.

The chain employs TRBV19 and TRBJ1-3, with D hard to call. V gave up 6 bases and J gave up 0 bases, with 12 bases separating them. Germline lookup yields CDR1 LNHDA and CDR2 SQIVND (reference sequence). This CDR3 is 15 amino acids long. CDR3 amino acids: CASSPNLISGNTIYF. Here the CDR3 DNA reads TGTGCCAGTAGCCCGAACTTAATCTCTGGAAACACCATATATTTT.

This chain links TRBV18 with TRBJ2-1; 7 bases are shared with TRBD2. The CDR3 contains 16 residues. Trimming cost V 6 bases and J 0 bases; bases outside gene matches: 8. In germline, CDR1 is KGHSH, CDR2 LQKENI. This CDR3 reads CASSKLATSSYNEQFF. Written as DNA, the CDR3 is TGTGCCAGCTCTAAACTAGCGACCAGCTCCTACAATGAGCAGTTCTTC.

On this clone: The junction does not match germline at one end; this may be a read error. This chain links TRBV5-5 with TRBJ2-2, with D possibly TRBD1 on 6 matching bases. Germline V CDR1 and CDR2: SGHKS, YYEKEE (reference sequence). This CDR3 spans 14 amino acids. The CDR3 is CASSLTDSTRELFF. Here the CDR3 DNA reads TGTGCCAGCAGCTTGACGGACAGCACCCGGGAGCTGTTTTTT.

The chain joins TRBV6-5 to TRBJ1-2, with D unresolved. Deletions cut 3 bases from V and 4 bases from J, with 12 bases between. This CDR3 contains 14 residues. Germline CDR1 MNHEY, CDR2 SVGAGI. The CDR3 nucleotides are TGTGCCAGCAGTTATGAGGGCTTCATCTATGGCTACACCTTC. The encoded protein is CASSYEGFIYGYTF.

The V call is TRBV5-4, the J call TRBJ2-5; D might be TRBD2 (6 bases). The germline CDR1 and CDR2 sequences are SGHNT and YYREEE (reference sequence). Trimming removed 3 bases at V and 7 bases at J, with 19 bases between. The CDR3 loop spans 15 amino acids. The CDR3 reads CASSSSGTGVGTQYF. The CDR3 bases are TGTGCCAGCAGCTCCTCTGGGACGGGGGTCGGGACCCAGTACTTC.

The CDR3 is CASSLGNRGHGYTF. CDR3 nucleotide sequence: TGTGCCAGCAGCCTAGGGAACAGGGGGCACGGCTACACCTTC. The chain recombines TRBV5-6 with TRBJ1-2, with 9 bases that match TRBD1. This CDR3 contains 14 residues. V lost 4 bases and J lost 8; bases outside the gene matches: 9. The germline CDR1 and CDR2 sequences are SGHDT and YYEEEE.

The J gene is TRBJ1-2, the V gene TRBV30, with 8 positions matching TRBD1. With V trimmed by 1 base and J by 14 bases, 6 bases remained unmatched. CDR1 is GTSNPN, CDR2 SVGIG, per germline (reference sequence). CDR3 length: 11 residues. The CDR3 nucleotides read TGTGCCTGGAGTGCCTACAGGGGGAGAACCTTC. Translating gives CAWSAYRGRTF.

This chain uses TRBV19 with TRBJ1-4, with 7 bases aligning to TRBD1. With V trimmed by 2 bases and J by 7 bases, 7 bases remained unmatched. There are 15 residues in the CDR3. CDR1 is LNHDA, CDR2 SQIVND, per germline (reference sequence). In nucleotides, the CDR3 is TGTGCCAGTAGTATACAGGGGGTCGTTGGTGAAAAACTGTTTTTT. Translation gives CASSIQGVVGEKLFF.

As to this clone: This may come from a read error, since a much larger clone is one base off. This chain connects TRBV10-3 to TRBJ1-3; D gene ambiguous. The germline V gene encodes CDR1 ENHRY and CDR2 SYGVKD. This CDR3 contains 11 residues. V lost 10 bases to trimming and J lost 4 bases, with 8 bases between them. This CDR3 is CATLRGNTIYF. CDR3 bases: TGTGCCACGCTCAGGGGAAACACCATATATTTT.

This clone showed up just once. The junction departs from the called germline gene at one end, perhaps through a read error. V and J are TRBV29-1 and TRBJ2-1, with D hard to call. Germline CDR1 is SQVTM and CDR2 is ANQGSEA. This CDR3 comprises 10 residues. The CDR3 sequence is CSVEAHEQFF. The CDR3 DNA is TGCAGCGTGGAAGCTCATGAGCAGTTCTTC.

This clone turned up a few times. The V call is TRBV5-6, the J call TRBJ2-7, with unresolved D. V was cut by 4 bases and J by 1 base, with 6 bases left in between. CDR1 is SGHDT and CDR2 is YYEEEE in the germline V gene. The CDR3 loop spans 12 amino acids. The chain's CDR3 is CASSLRSYEQYF. In DNA, the CDR3 is TGTGCCAGCAGCCTCCGGTCCTACGAGCAGTACTTC.

This clone was recorded only once. CDR3 sequence: CASSKGLNEQFF. The CDR3 DNA reads as TGTGCCAGCAGCAAGGGGCTTAATGAGCAGTTCTTC. The V call is TRBV5-4, the J call TRBJ2-1; D might be TRBD1 (5 bases). Between the trimmed V and J ends, which lost 4 bases and 7 bases, there was a span of 9 bases. Germline CDR1 SGHNT, CDR2 YYREEE (reference sequence). The CDR3 runs to 12 residues.

The chain employs TRBV23-1 and TRBJ1-1, with D hard to call. TRBV23-1 qualifies as an ORF whose function is uncertain. The CDR3 has 17 residues. The V gene lost 0 bases and the J gene lost 0 bases, with 14 bases spanning the gap. The CDR3 DNA is TGCGCCAGCAGTCAATCCCGTCTGCAGTCAATGAACACTGAAGCTTTCTTT. Protein: CASSQSRLQSMNTEAFF.

The V call is TRBV5-1, the J call TRBJ1-2; 9 bases are a match to TRBD1. After removal of 0 bases from V and 4 bases from J, the junction contained 13 bases not matched to a gene. Per the germline V gene, CDR1 is SGHRS and CDR2 is YFSETQ. The CDR3 has 18 residues. The CDR3 coding sequence is TGCGCCAGCAGCTTGGCCGGGACAGGGTTTTCCAACTCCTATGGCTACACCTTC. It encodes CASSLAGTGFSNSYGYTF.

This chain links TRBV7-2 with TRBJ1-6; D might be TRBD1 (5 bases). This CDR3 has 13 amino acids. Germline CDR1 is SGHTA and CDR2 is FQGNSA. V shed 3 bases and J shed 13 bases, with 13 bases lying between them. CDR3 amino acids: CASSFGHSKPLHF. The CDR3 bases are TGTGCCAGCAGCTTTGGACACTCTAAGCCCCTCCACTTT.

This clone has only a few counts. The chain employs TRBV15 and TRBJ1-2; D gene unclear. Between the trimmed V and J ends, which lost 1 base and 6 bases, there was a span of 15 bases. This CDR3 is 15 amino acids long. Germline CDR1 and CDR2: LNHNV and YYDKDF (reference sequence). The DNA for the CDR3 is TGTGCCACCAGCAGAGGGATGGGAGCCGTGGATGGCTACACCTTC. This codes for CATSRGMGAVDGYTF.

The rearrangement links TRBV6-1 to TRBJ1-3; no reliable D call. The CDR3 has 14 amino acids. V dropped 2 bases and J dropped 3 bases, with 8 bases sitting between them. Germline CDR1 reads MNHNS; CDR2 reads SASEGT. CDR3 protein: CASSETAIGNTIYF. As DNA, the CDR3 is TGTGCCAGCAGTGAAACTGCGATTGGAAACACCATATATTTT.

This sequence joins TRBV28 and TRBJ2-1; 7 nucleotides match TRBD2. The trim removed 8 bases at V and 2 bases at J, leaving 9 bases unmatched. Germline V gene data show CDR1 as MDHEN and CDR2 as SYDVKM. The CDR3 sequence is 15 residues long. CDR3: CASRPVLAAYNEQFF. The CDR3 nucleotides read TGTGCCAGCCGCCCCGTCCTAGCGGCCTACAATGAGCAGTTCTTC.

The V call is TRBV6-5, the J call TRBJ1-5; perhaps TRBD1 as D (5 bases). The germline V gene has CDR1 MNHEY and CDR2 SVGAGI. The CDR3 is 13 residues long. V lost 8 bases and J lost 5, with 13 bases in between. CDR3 bases: TGTGCCAGCTGCGGGGGGTGGGATCAGCCCCAGCATTTT. Translation gives CASCGGWDQPQHF.

This clone was counted a single time. The chain uses TRBV4-1 and TRBJ1-2, with 7 bases lining up with TRBD1. Trimming took 4 bases from V and 3 from J; bases not matched to a gene: 5. This CDR3 is 14 amino acids long. CDR1 is MGHRA and CDR2 is YSYEKL in the germline V gene. This CDR3 is CASSPTGTDYGYTF. The CDR3 nucleotides read TGCGCCAGCAGCCCGACAGGGACCGACTATGGCTACACCTTC.